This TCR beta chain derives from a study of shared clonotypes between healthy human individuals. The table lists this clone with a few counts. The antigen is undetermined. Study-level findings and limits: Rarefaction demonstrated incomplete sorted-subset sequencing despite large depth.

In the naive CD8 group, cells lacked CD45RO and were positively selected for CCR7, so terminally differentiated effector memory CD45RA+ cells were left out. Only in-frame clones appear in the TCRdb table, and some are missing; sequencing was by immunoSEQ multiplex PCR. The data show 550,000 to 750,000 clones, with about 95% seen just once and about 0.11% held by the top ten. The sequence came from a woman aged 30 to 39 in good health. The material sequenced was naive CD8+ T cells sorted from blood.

As DNA, the CDR3 is TGTGCCAGCAGCCGAGGTGAGGCGGATGAGCAGTTCTTC. It translates to CASSRGEADEQFF. The rearrangement links TRBV28 to TRBJ2-1, with D unclear. CDR3 size: 13 residues. V was cut by 6 bases and J by 8 bases, with 14 bases left in between. Germline V CDR1 and CDR2: MDHEN, SYDVKM. Full variable domain (missing parts from reference TRBV28 and TRBJ2-1): DVKVTQSSRYLVKRTGEKVFLECVQDMDHENMFWYRQDPGLGLRLIYFSYDVKMKEKGDIPEGYSVSREKKERFSLILESASTNQTSMYLCASSRGEADEQFFGPGTRLTVL.